The 32 T cell receptor beta chains in this list originate from one sample, sequenced in a study of T cell responses to AZD1222 COVID-19 vaccine. TCRdb's copy holds only in-frame clones and misses some; the assay was immunoSEQ multiplex PCR. The data show more than 45,000 clones, with around 84% seen just once and over 25% held by the top ten. Sequenced here: peripheral blood, sampled on day 0 of AZD1222 vaccination. Receptor source: an adult in good health.

This clone was counted a few times. The V gene is TRBV28, the J gene TRBJ1-1; a weak D match, TRBD1 (5 bases). Trimming removed 4 bases at V and 1 base at J, with 10 bases between. The CDR3 covers 14 residues. Germline assignment: CDR1 MDHEN and CDR2 SYDVKM. The CDR3 loop is CASSSGGWNTEAFF. Here the CDR3 DNA reads TGTGCCAGCAGTTCTGGGGGGTGGAACACTGAAGCTTTCTTT. The full variable domain, in which reference TRBV28 and TRBJ1-1 provide the parts outside the CDR3, is DVKVTQSSRYLVKRTGEKVFLECVQDMDHENMFWYRQDPGLGLRLIYFSYDVKMKEKGDIPEGYSVSREKKERFSLILESASTNQTSMYLCASSSGGWNTEAFFGQGTRLTVV.

This clone was recorded once. The chain combines TRBV29-1 with TRBJ1-1; D not resolved. Trimming pared 4 bases from V and 4 bases from J, leaving 10 bases between. From germline, CDR1 is SQVTM and CDR2 ANQGSEA. This CDR3 spans 12 amino acids. The CDR3, as DNA: TGCAGCGTTGTATCGCGGGCCACTGAAGCTTTCTTT. It encodes CSVVSRATEAFF.

CDR3 sequence reads: CASSLASGSMADTQYF. The CDR3 nucleotides read TGTGCCAGCAGTTTAGCCAGCGGGAGTATGGCAGATACGCAGTATTTT. The chain carries TRBV27 and TRBJ2-3; 8 positions agree with TRBD2. V gave up 2 bases and J gave up 4 bases; unmatched junction bases: 8. This CDR3 region has 16 residues. Germline V gives CDR1 MNHEY, CDR2 SMNVEV (reference sequence).

This chain joins TRBV6-5 and TRBJ1-5; D gene uncertain. Germline lookup yields CDR1 MNHEY and CDR2 SVGAGI. The CDR3 loop spans 13 amino acids. The V end lost 7 bases, the J end lost 3 bases, and 10 bases lay between the germline ends. The CDR3 sequence: CASNSRNNQPQHF. The CDR3 coding sequence is TGTGCCAGCAATTCTCGTAACAATCAGCCCCAGCATTTT.

The chain couples TRBV4-1 to TRBJ1-2; D is undetermined. V lost 1 base and J 0 bases, leaving 12 bases between the germline ends. CDR1 is MGHRA, CDR2 YSYEKL, per germline. The CDR3 contains 16 residues. DNA for the CDR3: TGCGCCAGCAGCCAAGCCCTTGACCGGCCTAACTATGGCTACACCTTC. Translation gives CASSQALDRPNYGYTF.

This sequence joins TRBV4-3 and TRBJ2-5; the D is unclear. This CDR3 is 15 amino acids long. In germline, CDR1 is LGHNA, CDR2 YSLEER. Trimming pared 4 bases from V and 5 bases from J, leaving 17 bases between. CDR3 amino acids: CASSPAYSALETQYF. Here the CDR3 DNA reads TGCGCCAGCAGCCCCGCTTACTCAGCGTTGGAGACCCAGTACTTC.

This sequence joins TRBV2 and TRBJ2-4, with D perhaps TRBD1 (6 bases). Looked up from germline, CDR1 is SNHLY and CDR2 is FYNNEI. With 7 bases removed from V and 0 bases from J, the gap between germline ends came to 13 bases. The CDR3 sequence is 15 residues long. CDR3 sequence (DNA): TGTGCCAGCACTAAAGGGGGTAAAGCCAAAAACATTCAGTACTTC. As protein: CASTKGGKAKNIQYF.

The chain has TRBV10-1 and TRBJ2-2; 7 bases line up with TRBD2. With V trimmed by 0 bases and J by 5 bases, 3 bases remained unmatched. CDR1 and CDR2 (germline): WNHNN, SYGVQD (reference sequence). The CDR3 runs 15 residues. The CDR3 DNA follows: TGCGCCAGCAGTGAGTCGGCGGGAGTAACCGGGGAGCTGTTTTTT. Translating it yields CASSESAGVTGELFF.

The chain uses TRBV4-1 and TRBJ2-1; 9 bases are a match to TRBD2. Unmatched junction bases numbered 6, after V lost 0 bases and J lost 0 bases. The germline gives CDR1 MGHRA, CDR2 YSYEKL. This CDR3 is 18 amino acids long. The DNA for the CDR3 is TGCGCCAGCAGCCAAGAACGTAGCGGGAGACCCTCCTACAATGAGCAGTTCTTC. It specifies CASSQERSGRPSYNEQFF.

The V and J genes are TRBV6-5 and TRBJ1-1; the match to TRBD1 covers 7 bases. Germline loops: CDR1 MNHEY, CDR2 SVGAGI. V was clipped by 3 bases and J by 11 bases; unmatched bases: 12. There are 14 residues in the CDR3. The CDR3 reads CASSYFRTGGEAFF. The DNA of the CDR3 is TGTGCCAGCAGTTATTTCCGGACAGGCGGCGAGGCTTTCTTT.

The V gene is TRBV7-9, the J gene TRBJ2-5, with 10 bases aligning to TRBD1. The CDR3 loop spans 15 amino acids. V lost 3 bases and J lost 4; bases outside the gene matches: 5. Germline V lookup: CDR1 SEHNR, CDR2 FQNEAQ (reference sequence). CDR3 protein: CASSFLRTGGETQYF. The CDR3, as DNA: TGTGCCAGCAGCTTCCTACGGACAGGGGGAGAGACCCAGTACTTC.

This clone showed up just once. CDR3 nucleotides: TGTGCCAGCAGCCCGCGGGACAGGGACCAAGAGACCCAGTACTTC. It yields the protein CASSPRDRDQETQYF. The chain combines TRBV7-9 with TRBJ2-5; 9 bases match TRBD1. Losses at the gene ends were 5 bases for V and 0 bases for J; bases not matched to a gene: 4. This CDR3 has 15 amino acids. Germline V gene lookup returns CDR1 SEHNR and CDR2 FQNEAQ (reference sequence).

The V gene is TRBV2, the J gene TRBJ2-2; 12 nucleotides align to TRBD2. V lost 6 bases, J lost 3 bases, and 2 bases stayed unmatched. CDR1 and CDR2 (germline): SNHLY, FYNNEI. The CDR3 totals 15 residues. The DNA of the CDR3 is TGTGCCAGCAGCGCTAGCGGGAGGGACACCGGGGAGCTGTTTTTT. It encodes CASSASGRDTGELFF. The full variable domain, rest sourced from reference TRBV2 and TRBJ2-2, is EPEVTQTPSHQVTQMGQEVILRCVPISNHLYFYWYRQILGQKVEFLVSFYNNEISEKSEIFDDQFSVERPDGSNFTLKIRSTKLEDSAMYFCASSASGRDTGELFFGEGSRLTVL.

The V and J genes are TRBV18 and TRBJ2-3, with D possibly being TRBD1 (5 bases). The CDR3 sequence is 13 residues long. V lost 6 bases and J 4 bases, leaving 11 bases between the germline ends. Germline V CDR1 and CDR2: KGHSH, LQKENI. The CDR3 DNA is TGTGCCAGCTCCCCCAGGGTAGCAGATACGCAGTATTTT. Protein sequence: CASSPRVADTQYF.

The gene calls are TRBV6-2 or TRBV6-3 and TRBJ2-7; D possibly corresponds to TRBD2 (6 bases). The CDR3 has 17 residues. CDR1 MNHEY and CDR2 SVGEGT come from the germline V gene. The germline V and J ends were trimmed by 0 bases and 3 bases, with 18 bases remaining between them. This chain's CDR3 is CASSYSTETLEGYEQYF. CDR3 sequence (DNA): TGTGCCAGCAGTTACTCGACCGAGACCCTGGAGGGCTACGAGCAGTACTTC.

The genes are TRBV7-9 and TRBJ1-3; D uncertain. The ends were cut back, 5 bases at V and 8 bases at J, with 16 bases in the middle. The CDR3 spans 14 residues. Germline V gene sequence: CDR1 SEHNR, CDR2 FQNEAQ (reference sequence). Here the CDR3 DNA reads TGTGCCAGCAGCCGCGTCGTTCTTGGGGACACCATATATTTT. Protein sequence: CASSRVVLGDTIYF.

The chain recombines TRBV7-2 with TRBJ1-1; tentatively, D is TRBD1 (5 bases). Germline V gene data show CDR1 as SGHTA and CDR2 as FQGNSA. Trimming removed 2 bases from V and 1 base from J, with 8 bases in between. The CDR3 sequence is 14 residues long. CDR3 nucleotide sequence: TGTGCCAGCAGCTTAACGGGGGAGAACACTGAAGCTTTCTTT. This sequence encodes CASSLTGENTEAFF.

The chain carries TRBV29-1 and TRBJ2-7, with 7 positions matching TRBD2. V shed 2 bases and J 2 bases; nucleotides not matched to a gene: 6. The CDR3 runs to 14 residues. In germline, CDR1 is SQVTM, CDR2 ANQGSEA. CDR3 protein: CSVEREGKTYEQYF. CDR3 DNA: TGCAGCGTTGAAAGGGAGGGGAAAACCTACGAGCAGTACTTC.

This chain joins TRBV5-1 and TRBJ2-7; 15 positions agree with TRBD2. The CDR3 is 16 residues long. Germline V gene lookup returns CDR1 SGHRS and CDR2 YFSETQ. The V and J ends lost 4 bases and 5 bases, in that order; junction bases with no gene match: 7. The CDR3 DNA sequence: TGCGCCAGCAGCGGCGGGACTAGCGGGAGGACCAACGAGCAGTACTTC. Encoded protein: CASSGGTSGRTNEQYF.

This clone is medium-sized within its sample. The chain joins TRBV28 to TRBJ2-2, with 8 nucleotides matching TRBD1. Germline CDR1 is MDHEN and CDR2 is SYDVKM. This CDR3 is built from 14 residues. J lost 2 bases, V lost 8 bases, and 4 bases had no gene match. DNA for the CDR3: TGTGCCAGCCTAGACAGGGGCAACACCGGGGAGCTGTTTTTT. Translating gives CASLDRGNTGELFF.

The chain carries TRBV18 and TRBJ2-3; a weak D match, TRBD2 (5 bases). In germline, CDR1 is KGHSH, CDR2 LQKENI. CDR3 length equals 13 residues. V dropped 1 base and J dropped 5 bases, with 7 bases sitting between them. CDR3 sequence: CASSPLAGDTQYF. CDR3 bases: TGTGCCAGCTCACCACTTGCGGGAGATACGCAGTATTTT.

CDR3 bases: TGTGCCAGCTCACCACCGGTCCGGGTTTTTAACGAGCAGTACTTC. Protein sequence: CASSPPVRVFNEQYF. The rearrangement links TRBV18 to TRBJ2-7; D call uncertain. The length of the CDR3 is 15 residues. V lost 0 bases to trimming and J lost 5 bases, with 14 bases between them. CDR1 and CDR2 from the germline V gene are KGHSH and LQKENI. The full variable domain, rest sourced from reference TRBV18 and TRBJ2-7, is NAGVMQNPRHLVRRRGQEARLRCSPMKGHSHVYWYRQLPEEGLKFMVYLQKENIIDESGMPKERFSAEFPKEGPSILRIQQVVRGDSAAYFCASSPPVRVFNEQYFGPGTRLTVT.

CDR3: CASSPDQSQKLFF. CDR3 in DNA: TGTGCCAGCAGCCCGGACCAGTCCCAAAAACTGTTTTTT. The chain joins TRBV6-5 to TRBJ1-4; D is uncertain. The CDR3 sequence is 13 residues long. Germline V gives CDR1 MNHEY, CDR2 SVGAGI. Trimming took off 6 bases at V and 9 bases at J, with 14 bases between the two ends.

This chain connects TRBV10-2 to TRBJ2-5; 7 nucleotides line up with TRBD2. This CDR3 spans 14 amino acids. V trimming: 8 bases; J trimming: 4 bases; junction bases outside the gene matches: 10. CDR1 and CDR2 (germline): WSHSY, SAAADI. CDR3: CASGREGRAETQYF. The CDR3 DNA is TGCGCCAGCGGACGGGAAGGGAGGGCAGAGACCCAGTACTTC.

The gene calls are TRBV11-3 and TRBJ2-3, with 11 nucleotides matching TRBD2. The germline V gene encodes CDR1 SGHNT and CDR2 YENEEA. Losses at the gene ends were 5 bases for V and 1 base for J; bases not matched to a gene: 5. The CDR3 is made up of 16 amino acids. Here the CDR3 DNA reads TGTGCCAGCAGCGTCGGGACTAGCGGACGCACAGATACGCAGTATTTT. This gives the protein CASSVGTSGRTDTQYF.

The CDR3 nucleotides read TGTGCCAGCAGTGAACGATACAGGGGAGCATCCCACGAGCAGTACTTC. This gives the protein CASSERYRGASHEQYF. This chain links TRBV6-1 with TRBJ2-7; 7 nucleotides align to TRBD1. With 2 bases clipped from V and 5 bases from J, the junction kept 12 bases outside the gene matches. The CDR3 is made up of 16 amino acids. Germline V lookup: CDR1 MNHNS, CDR2 SASEGT.

V and J are TRBV5-1 and TRBJ1-3, with 7 bases aligning to TRBD1. V was clipped by 4 bases and J by 4 bases; unmatched bases: 5. This CDR3 spans 14 amino acids. From germline, CDR1 is SGHRS and CDR2 YFSETQ. CDR3 sequence reads: CASSLGTAGNTIYF. DNA for the CDR3: TGCGCCAGCAGCCTTGGGACAGCCGGAAACACCATATATTTT.

This clone was seen only once. V is TRBV13 and J is TRBJ2-3, with D possibly TRBD1 on 5 matching bases. There are 15 residues in the CDR3. Between the trimmed V and J ends, which lost 3 bases and 5 bases, there was a span of 15 bases. CDR1 is PRHDT and CDR2 is FYEKMQ in the germline V gene (reference sequence). CDR3: CASSFSRESGDTQYF. The CDR3 DNA reads TGTGCCAGCAGCTTTAGCAGGGAATCGGGAGATACGCAGTATTTT.

This chain links TRBV6-5 with TRBJ1-1, with 9 nucleotides matching TRBD1. The CDR3 contains 14 residues. J lost 6 bases, V lost 1 base, and 3 bases had no gene match. Germline CDR1 is MNHEY and CDR2 is SVGAGI. CDR3: CASSYFDRGSEAFF. In DNA, the CDR3 is TGTGCCAGCAGTTACTTTGACAGGGGGTCTGAAGCTTTCTTT.

The chain has TRBV2 and TRBJ1-4, with D uncertain. V was cut by 6 bases and J by 0 bases, with 11 bases left in between. This CDR3 contains 15 residues. Germline CDR1 and CDR2: SNHLY and FYNNEI. The CDR3 loop is CASRPHSATNEKLFF. The CDR3 DNA is TGTGCCAGCAGACCTCACAGTGCAACTAATGAAAAACTGTTTTTT.

V is TRBV28 and J is TRBJ1-2; D unclear. V lost 6 bases and J lost 7, with 18 bases in between. The germline V gene has CDR1 MDHEN and CDR2 SYDVKM. CDR3 length: 14 amino acids. The CDR3 bases are TGTGCCAGCAGCCCTGGCAGCGTGGTGGGTGGCTACACCTTC. Residues: CASSPGSVVGGYTF.

This clone appeared a single time. The chain uses TRBV4-3 and TRBJ1-3, with 9 positions matching TRBD1. J lost 0 bases, V lost 4 bases, and 1 base had no gene match. CDR1 and CDR2 from the germline V gene are LGHNA and YSLEER. There are 15 residues in the CDR3. CDR3 region: CASSLGQGSGNTIYF. CDR3 in DNA: TGCGCCAGCAGCCTGGGACAGGGCTCTGGAAACACCATATATTTT.